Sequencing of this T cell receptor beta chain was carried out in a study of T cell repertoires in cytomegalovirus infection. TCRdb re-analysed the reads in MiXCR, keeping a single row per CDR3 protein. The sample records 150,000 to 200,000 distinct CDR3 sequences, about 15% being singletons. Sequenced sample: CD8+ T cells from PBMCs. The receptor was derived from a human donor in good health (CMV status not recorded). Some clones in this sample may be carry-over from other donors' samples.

The CDR3, as DNA: TGCAGTGCTAGAGACGAGCGGGGGCCAGATACGCAGTATTTT. This codes for CSARDERGPDTQYF. The J gene is TRBJ2-3, the V gene TRBV20-1; TRBD2 agrees at 8 bases. The CDR3 length is 14 residues. Trimming removed 0 bases from V and 4 bases from J; junction bases left unmatched: 3. Germline-derived CDR1 and CDR2 are DFQATT and SNEGSKA (reference sequence).